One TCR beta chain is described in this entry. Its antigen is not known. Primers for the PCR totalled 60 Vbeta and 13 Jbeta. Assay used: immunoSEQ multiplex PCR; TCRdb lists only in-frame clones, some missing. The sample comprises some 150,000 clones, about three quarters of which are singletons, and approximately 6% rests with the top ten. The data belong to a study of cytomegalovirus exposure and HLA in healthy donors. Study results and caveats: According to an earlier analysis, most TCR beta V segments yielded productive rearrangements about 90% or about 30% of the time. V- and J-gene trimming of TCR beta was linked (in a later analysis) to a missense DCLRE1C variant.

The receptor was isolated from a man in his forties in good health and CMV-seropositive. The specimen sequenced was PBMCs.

CDR3 protein: CASSALGTSRNEQFF. As DNA, the CDR3 is TGTGCCAGCAGCGCTCTGGGGACTAGCAGGAATGAGCAGTTCTTC. The rearrangement links TRBV9 to TRBJ2-1; 9 positions agree with TRBD2. There are 15 residues in the CDR3. Germline V CDR1 and CDR2: SGDLS, YYNGEE. The V and J ends lost 3 bases and 7 bases, in that order; junction bases with no gene match: 8.